Listed below are T cell receptor beta chains from one sample, sequenced in a study of shared clonotypes between healthy human individuals. The protocol was immunoSEQ multiplex PCR, while the TCRdb copy is restricted to in-frame clones and leaves out a portion. The sample contains tens of thousands of clones, 62% of which appear only once. Sequencing input: memory CD8+ T cells sorted from blood. The receptors stem from a man younger than 40 in good health. Each CDR3 is given with its conserved first and last residue. A D gene is named only where the DNA matches it firmly. The size of a clone is reported for some rows only, either as once, few or many, or as a class for expanded clones.

j_call clone_size v_call d_call cdr3_aa cdr3_nt
TRBJ1-1 . TRBV27 . CASSFRGTGNTEAFF TGTGCCAGCAGTTTTCGGGGGACGGGGAACACTGAAGCTTTCTTT
TRBJ2-7 . TRBV7-9 . CASSSNDGGTYEQYF TGTGCCAGCAGCTCGAACGACGGCGGGACCTACGAGCAGTACTTC
TRBJ1-2 . TRBV27 TRBD1 CASSSGTGFGYTF TGTGCCAGCAGTTCCGGGACAGGGTTTGGCTACACCTTC
TRBJ2-1 once TRBV11-2 TRBD1 CASSIRQGAYRNEQFF TGTGCCAGCAGCATCCGACAGGGGGCTTATAGGAATGAGCAGTTCTTC
TRBJ2-7 . TRBV4-2 . CASSQGGGATSQTYEQYF TGTGCCAGCAGCCAAGGAGGGGGGGCGACCTCCCAGACCTACGAGCAGTACTTC
TRBJ2-7 . TRBV28 . CASSLRSYEQYF TGTGCCAGCAGTTTACGGTCCTACGAGCAGTACTTC
TRBJ2-7 . TRBV29-1 TRBD1 CSVEGTGASYEQYF TGCAGCGTTGAAGGGACAGGGGCCTCCTACGAGCAGTACTTC
TRBJ2-1 . TRBV7-2 . CASSLQVALRDLYNEQFF TGTGCCAGCAGCTTACAGGTGGCTTTGCGGGACCTATACAATGAGCAGTTCTTC
TRBJ2-7 . TRBV11-2 . CASSLGNPYEQYF TGTGCCAGCAGCTTGGGGAACCCCTACGAGCAGTACTTC
TRBJ2-7 . TRBV28 TRBD1 CASSGQGYEQYF TGTGCCAGCAGTGGACAGGGTTACGAGCAGTACTTC
TRBJ1-2 few TRBV7-9 . CASSPRSDGYTF TGTGCCAGCAGCCCCCGTTCCGATGGCTACACCTTC
TRBJ2-1 . TRBV6-4 TRBD2 CASSDSGLVGNNEQFF TGTGCCAGCAGTGACTCGGGACTAGTGGGTAACAATGAGCAGTTCTTC
TRBJ1-5 few TRBV7-9 . CASSQGTQPQHF TGTGCCAGCAGCCAAGGAACTCAGCCCCAGCATTTT